This T cell receptor (beta chain) was documented in a study of blood T cell repertoires in COVID-19. At the level of the study: Samples of COVID-19 (acute and convalescent) were obtained from the United States, Italy and Spain. Sources were T cells, B-cell-depleted T cells, or PBMCs; the material itself was cDNA or gDNA.

This CDR3 region has 15 residues. The germline CDR1 and CDR2 sequences are LNHNV and YYDKDF (reference sequence). The V gene end was trimmed by 5 bases and the J gene end by 4 bases; junction bases not matched to a gene: 6. Only in-frame clones appear in the TCRdb table, and some are missing; sequencing was by immunoSEQ multiplex PCR. Of about 73,000 clones in the sample, approximately 84% were seen once. The chain combines TRBV15 with TRBJ2-2; 8 bases fit TRBD1. Sequenced material: peripheral blood. This receptor was taken from a human donor in a cohort sampled during active COVID-19. CDR3 protein: CATSSDRAGTGELFF. Here the CDR3 DNA reads TGTGCCACCAGCTCGGACAGGGCGGGCACCGGGGAGCTGTTTTTT.